The text below deals with one T cell receptor beta chain. Trimming took off 5 bases at V and 1 base at J, with 19 bases between the two ends. The germline V gene encodes CDR1 SGHNT and CDR2 YYREEE (reference sequence). The CDR3 extends over 17 amino acids. The sample originates from a study of OX40 agonist ivuxolimab in advanced cancers. Study summary: Head and neck, renal cell, melanoma or hepatocellular carcinoma were the cancers that dose-escalation patients had.

The data were produced by immunoSEQ multiplex PCR, yet TCRdb's version contains in-frame clones alone and is incomplete. This sample has roughly 92,000 clones, with around 90% found just once. V gene TRBV5-4 combines with J gene TRBJ2-1, with D possibly called TRBD1 or TRBD2 (5 bases each). Material: CD4+ or CD8+ T cells sorted from blood, obtained in a trial of the OX40 agonist ivuxolimab. This TCR was sampled from an adult with an advanced solid tumor such as melanoma, head and neck, liver or kidney cancer. The CDR3 loop reads CASSSRSGTGSYNEQFF. The CDR3 bases are TGTGCCAGCAGTTCAAGGTCAGGGACGGGTTCCTACAATGAGCAGTTCTTC.